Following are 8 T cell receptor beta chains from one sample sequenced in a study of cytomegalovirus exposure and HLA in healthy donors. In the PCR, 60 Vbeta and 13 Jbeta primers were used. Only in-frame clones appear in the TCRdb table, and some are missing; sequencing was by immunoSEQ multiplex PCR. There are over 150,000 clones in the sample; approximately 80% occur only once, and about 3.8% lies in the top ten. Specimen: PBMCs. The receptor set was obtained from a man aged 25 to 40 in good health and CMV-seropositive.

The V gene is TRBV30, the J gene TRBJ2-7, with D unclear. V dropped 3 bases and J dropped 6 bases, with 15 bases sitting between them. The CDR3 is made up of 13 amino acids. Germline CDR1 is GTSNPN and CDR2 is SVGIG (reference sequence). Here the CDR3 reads CAWSNRVNGEQYF. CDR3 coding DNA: TGTGCCTGGAGCAACCGGGTGAATGGCGAGCAGTACTTC.

CDR3 sequence: CASSMGRTGIGELFF. The CDR3 DNA follows: TGTGCCAGTAGTATGGGAAGGACAGGGATCGGGGAGCTGTTTTTT. The genes are TRBV19 and TRBJ2-2; 8 nucleotides align to TRBD1. The germline V gene has CDR1 LNHDA and CDR2 SQIVND (reference sequence). After removal of 3 bases from V and 7 bases from J, the junction contained 7 bases not matched to a gene. The CDR3 runs 15 residues.

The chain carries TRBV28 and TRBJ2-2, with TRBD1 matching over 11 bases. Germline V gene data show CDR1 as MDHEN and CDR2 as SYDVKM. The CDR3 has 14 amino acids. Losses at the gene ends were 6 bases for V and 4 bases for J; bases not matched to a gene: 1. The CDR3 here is CASRGTGGTGELFF. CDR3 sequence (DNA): TGTGCCAGCAGGGGGACAGGGGGCACCGGGGAGCTGTTTTTT.

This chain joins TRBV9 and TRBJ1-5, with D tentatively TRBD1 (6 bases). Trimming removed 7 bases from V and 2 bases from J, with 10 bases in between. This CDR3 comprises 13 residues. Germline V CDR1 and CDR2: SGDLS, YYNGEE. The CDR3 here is CASSQGGNQPQHF. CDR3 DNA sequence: TGTGCCAGCTCACAGGGTGGCAATCAGCCCCAGCATTTT.

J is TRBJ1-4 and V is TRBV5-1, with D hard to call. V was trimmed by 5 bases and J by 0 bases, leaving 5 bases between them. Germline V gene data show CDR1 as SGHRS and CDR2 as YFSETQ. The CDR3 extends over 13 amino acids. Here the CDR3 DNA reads TGCGCCAGCAGTAGTGCAACTAATGAAAAACTGTTTTTT. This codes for CASSSATNEKLFF. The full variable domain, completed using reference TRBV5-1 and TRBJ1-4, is KAGVTQTPRYLIKTRGQQVTLSCSPISGHRSVSWYQQTPGQGLQFLFEYFSETQRNKGNFPGRFSGRQFSNSRSEMNVSTLELGDSALYLCASSSATNEKLFFGSGTQLSVL.

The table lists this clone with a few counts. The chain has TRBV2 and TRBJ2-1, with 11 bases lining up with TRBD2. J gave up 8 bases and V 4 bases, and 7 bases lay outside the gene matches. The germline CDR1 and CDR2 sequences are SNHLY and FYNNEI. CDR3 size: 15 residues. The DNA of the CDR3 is TGTGCCAGCAGTGGTAGCGGGGGGGCCGGAGATGAGCAGTTCTTC. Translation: CASSGSGGAGDEQFF.

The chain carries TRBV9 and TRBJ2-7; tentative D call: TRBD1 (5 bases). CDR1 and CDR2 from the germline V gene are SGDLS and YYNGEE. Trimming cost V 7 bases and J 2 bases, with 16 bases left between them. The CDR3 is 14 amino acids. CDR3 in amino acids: CASQAHRQPYEQYF. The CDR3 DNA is TGTGCCAGCCAAGCCCATCGACAGCCCTACGAGCAGTACTTC.

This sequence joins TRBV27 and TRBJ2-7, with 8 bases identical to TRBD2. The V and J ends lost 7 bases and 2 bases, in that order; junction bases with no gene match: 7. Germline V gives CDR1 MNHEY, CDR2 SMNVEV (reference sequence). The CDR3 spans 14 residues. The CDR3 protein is CASKAGLEPYEQYF. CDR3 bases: TGTGCCAGCAAGGCGGGACTAGAACCCTACGAGCAGTACTTC.